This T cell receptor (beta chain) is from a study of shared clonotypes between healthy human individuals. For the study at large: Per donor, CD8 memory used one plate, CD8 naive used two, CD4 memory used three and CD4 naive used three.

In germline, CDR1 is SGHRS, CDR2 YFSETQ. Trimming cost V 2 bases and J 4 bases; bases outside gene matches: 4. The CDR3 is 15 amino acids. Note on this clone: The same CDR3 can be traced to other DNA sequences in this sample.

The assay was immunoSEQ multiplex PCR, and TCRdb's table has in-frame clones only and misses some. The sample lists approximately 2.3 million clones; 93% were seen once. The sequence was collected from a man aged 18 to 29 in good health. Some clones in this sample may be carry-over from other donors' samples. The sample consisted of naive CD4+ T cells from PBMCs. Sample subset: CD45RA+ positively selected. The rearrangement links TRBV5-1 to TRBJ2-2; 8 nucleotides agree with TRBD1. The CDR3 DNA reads TGCGCCAGCAGCTTAAGGACAGGGACCACCGGGGAGCTGTTTTTT. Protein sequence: CASSLRTGTTGELFF.